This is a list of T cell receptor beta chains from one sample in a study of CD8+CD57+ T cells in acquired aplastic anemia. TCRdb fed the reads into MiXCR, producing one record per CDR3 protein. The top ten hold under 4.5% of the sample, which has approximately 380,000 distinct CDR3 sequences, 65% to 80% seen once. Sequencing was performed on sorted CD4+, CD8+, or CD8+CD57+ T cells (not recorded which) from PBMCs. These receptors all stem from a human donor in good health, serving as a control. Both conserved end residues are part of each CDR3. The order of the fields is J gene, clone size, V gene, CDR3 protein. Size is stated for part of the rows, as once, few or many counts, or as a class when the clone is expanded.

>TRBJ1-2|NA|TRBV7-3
CASSRERVGRYTF
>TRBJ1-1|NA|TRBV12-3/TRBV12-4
CASSLQGYTEAFF
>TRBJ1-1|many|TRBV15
CATSRVGQGIGVRSEAFF
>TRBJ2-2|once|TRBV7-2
CASSPKLPTGGVTGELFF
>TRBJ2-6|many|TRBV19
CASSIWSDSGANVLTF
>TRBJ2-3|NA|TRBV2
CASSGEGAVITYEQYFF
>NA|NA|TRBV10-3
CAISESRSGGSETQYF
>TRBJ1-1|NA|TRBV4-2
CDNSESLTGTEAFF
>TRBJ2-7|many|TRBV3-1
CASSQGPQAGIYEQYF
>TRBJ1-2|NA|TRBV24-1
CATSDPGTYYGYTF
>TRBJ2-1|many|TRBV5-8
CASSWGSEQFF
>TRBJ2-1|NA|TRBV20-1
CSARDRGRRQFF
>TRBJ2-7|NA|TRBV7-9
CASSSDLQDASSYEQYF
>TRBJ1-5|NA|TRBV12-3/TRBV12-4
CASRPDRLWFQHF
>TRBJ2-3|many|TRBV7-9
CASSLARTGRTDTQYF
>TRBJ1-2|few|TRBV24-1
CATSDPYGTGDGYTF
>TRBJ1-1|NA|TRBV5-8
CASSLGSPTEAFF
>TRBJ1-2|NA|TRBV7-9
CASSPLRLVKGYTF
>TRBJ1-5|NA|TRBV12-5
CASGFNRGGDQPQHF
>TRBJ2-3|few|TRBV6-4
CASSEREESTDTQYF